These 22 T cell receptor beta chains were all obtained from the same sample, sequenced in a study of blood T cell repertoires in COVID-19. Sequenced by immunoSEQ multiplex PCR; TCRdb stores in-frame clones only, minus some. The sample lists about 150,000 clones, about 85% occurring once. Source material: peripheral blood. Receptor source: a man between 60 and 70 years old with COVID-19, enrolled during active disease.

The V gene is TRBV3-1 (or the pseudogene TRBV3-2), the J gene TRBJ2-1; D is perhaps TRBD2 (6 bases). Germline V gene data show CDR1 as LGHDT and CDR2 as YNNKEL (reference sequence). Trimming removed 1 base at V and 7 bases at J, with 14 bases between. The CDR3 is 15 amino acids. The DNA of the CDR3 is TGTGCCAGCAGCCAAGCGGCGGGAAGTTGGAATGAGCAGTTCTTC. Translated, it gives CASSQAAGSWNEQFF.

The DNA for the CDR3 is TGTGCCAGCAGCCAAAGGACAGGGGCGATGGGCACTGAAGCTTTCTTT. Translating it yields CASSQRTGAMGTEAFF. This chain links TRBV4-2 with TRBJ1-1; TRBD1 aligns across 9 bases. There are 16 residues in the CDR3. V shed 2 bases, J shed 4 bases, and the junction held 8 bases outside the gene matches. Germline V lookup: CDR1 LGHNA, CDR2 YNFKEQ.

Only a few counts were recorded for this clone. The chain has TRBV7-9 and TRBJ2-1, with D tentatively TRBD1 (7 bases). The CDR3 is 17 amino acids. Germline V CDR1 and CDR2: SEHNR, FQNEAQ (reference sequence). With 5 bases removed from V and 3 bases from J, the gap between germline ends came to 20 bases. CDR3 DNA: TGTGCCAGCAGCCTTAAGGAGGGCAGGGGGAACTACAATGAGCAGTTCTTC. This codes for CASSLKEGRGNYNEQFF.

This clone was seen a handful of times. The CDR3 spells CASLAGASYEQYF. The CDR3, as DNA: TGTGCCAGCCTAGCGGGGGCTAGCTACGAGCAGTACTTC. The V gene is TRBV28, the J gene TRBJ2-7; 10 nucleotides match TRBD2. Germline V gene lookup returns CDR1 MDHEN and CDR2 SYDVKM. The CDR3 consists of 13 residues. The V gene end was trimmed by 8 bases and the J gene end by 3 bases; junction bases not matched to a gene: 4.

The V gene is TRBV18, the J gene TRBJ2-5; no clear D. Looked up from germline, CDR1 is KGHSH and CDR2 is LQKENI. The CDR3 is 11 residues long. Trimming shortened V by 6 bases and J by 5 bases, and 7 bases separated the two germline ends. The CDR3 DNA sequence: TGTGCCAGCTCCCCCGGGGAGACCCAGTACTTC. Its translation is CASSPGETQYF.

The rearrangement uses TRBV7-3 and TRBJ2-3; 8 bases are a match to TRBD2. J was trimmed by 6 bases and V by 5 bases; bases with no gene match: 7. The CDR3 contains 14 residues. Germline V gene lookup returns CDR1 SGHTA and CDR2 FQGTGA. The CDR3 spells CASSPGLAVDTQYF. The CDR3 coding sequence is TGTGCCAGCAGCCCTGGACTAGCTGTGGATACGCAGTATTTT.

The chain recombines TRBV4-3 with TRBJ2-1; D gene unclear. CDR3 size: 13 residues. Germline CDR1 reads LGHNA; CDR2 reads YSLEER. V was trimmed by 0 bases and J by 10 bases, leaving 10 bases between them. CDR3 nucleotide sequence: TGCGCCAGCAGCCAAGATCCTTATGGCGAGCAGTTCTTC. Its protein is CASSQDPYGEQFF.

This chain joins TRBV19 and TRBJ1-1, with 7 nucleotides matching TRBD1. This CDR3 has 14 residues. V shed 6 bases and J 3 bases; nucleotides not matched to a gene: 7. Germline CDR1 and CDR2: LNHDA and SQIVND (reference sequence). DNA for the CDR3: TGTGCCAGTAGGACACAGGGGTCGGACACTGAAGCTTTCTTT. Translating it yields CASRTQGSDTEAFF.

The CDR3 loop reads CASSSARGQGRDTQYF. The CDR3, as DNA: TGTGCCAGCAGCTCGGCTAGGGGACAGGGCAGAGATACGCAGTATTTT. This chain connects TRBV5-6 to TRBJ2-3; 9 bases map to TRBD1. The CDR3 is made up of 16 amino acids. V dropped 3 bases and J dropped 5; count of bases not matched to a gene: 10. Germline assignment: CDR1 SGHDT and CDR2 YYEEEE.

The rearrangement links TRBV19 to TRBJ1-1; 8 bases map to TRBD1. Germline trimming cut 6 bases from V and 1 base from J; bases unmatched to any gene: 4. From germline, CDR1 is LNHDA and CDR2 SQIVND (reference sequence). The CDR3 is 14 residues long. CDR3 DNA: TGTGCCAGTAGGGGACAGGTTTGGAACACTGAAGCTTTCTTT. It specifies CASRGQVWNTEAFF.

The rearrangement joins TRBV3-1 (or the pseudogene TRBV3-2) to TRBJ2-5, with D possibly matching TRBD2 (7 bases). Trimming cost V 1 base and J 5 bases, with 14 bases left between them. From germline, CDR1 is LGHDT and CDR2 YNNKEL (reference sequence). The CDR3 has 15 residues. The CDR3 DNA reads TGTGCCAGCAGCCAAGGGCGGGGGCGCTGGGAGACCCAGTACTTC. Its translation: CASSQGRGRWETQYF.

CDR3 residues: CATRQGRNYGYTF. CDR3 nucleotides: TGTGCCACCAGACAGGGAAGGAACTATGGCTACACCTTC. The chain has TRBV24-1 and TRBJ1-2; D is possibly TRBD1 (6 bases). The CDR3 consists of 13 residues. The V end was cut by 7 bases, the J end by 2 bases, with 10 bases between. Germline loops: CDR1 KGHDR, CDR2 SFDVKD.

The chain carries TRBV18 and TRBJ2-1; TRBD1 aligns across 7 bases. The CDR3 is made up of 16 amino acids. Per germline, CDR1 KGHSH and CDR2 LQKENI. With 5 bases clipped from V and 6 bases from J, the junction kept 13 bases outside the gene matches. CDR3 residues: CASSSSPGQKANEQFF. The CDR3 DNA is TGTGCCAGCTCATCTTCTCCGGGACAGAAAGCCAATGAGCAGTTCTTC.

V usage is TRBV11-2 and J usage is TRBJ2-1; 9 positions match TRBD2. Germline V lookup: CDR1 SGHAT, CDR2 FQNNGV. V gave up 6 bases and J gave up 8 bases; unmatched junction bases: 14. CDR3 length: 16 amino acids. The CDR3 is CASSPLGGGGLYEQFF. The DNA for the CDR3 is TGTGCCAGCAGTCCCCTGGGCGGGGGGGGCCTCTATGAGCAGTTCTTC.

The CDR3 DNA reads as TGCGCCAGCAGCCCTCAGGGACAGGGGGCCGGGGAGACCCAGTACTTC. Protein: CASSPQGQGAGETQYF. This chain connects TRBV5-1 to TRBJ2-5; 12 nucleotides match TRBD1. The CDR3 contains 16 residues. The germline V gene encodes CDR1 SGHRS and CDR2 YFSETQ. Trimming cost V 4 bases and J 5 bases; bases outside gene matches: 9. The full variable domain, with the rest looked up from reference TRBV5-1 and TRBJ2-5, is KAGVTQTPRYLIKTRGQQVTLSCSPISGHRSVSWYQQTPGQGLQFLFEYFSETQRNKGNFPGRFSGRQFSNSRSEMNVSTLELGDSALYLCASSPQGQGAGETQYFGPGTRLLVL.

The chain couples TRBV2 to TRBJ2-7, with 7 bases identical to TRBD1. Trimming took 8 bases from V and 6 from J; bases not matched to a gene: 10. Germline V CDR1 and CDR2: SNHLY, FYNNEI. The CDR3 loop spans 13 amino acids. CDR3 protein: CASEDFTGAEQYF. DNA of the CDR3: TGTGCCAGCGAGGATTTCACAGGGGCCGAGCAGTACTTC.

The chain is built from TRBV4-3 and TRBJ2-2; D is undetermined. Trimming cost V 5 bases and J 3 bases, with 7 bases left between them. From germline, CDR1 is LGHNA and CDR2 YSLEER. CDR3 length: 13 residues. CDR3 residues: CASSSVYTGELFF. The CDR3 DNA reads TGCGCCAGCAGCTCCGTTTACACCGGGGAGCTGTTTTTT.

V and J are TRBV18 and TRBJ1-4; tentatively, D is TRBD1 (6 bases). The CDR3 totals 14 residues. The germline CDR1 and CDR2 sequences are KGHSH and LQKENI. The V gene lost 9 bases and the J gene lost 1 base, with 12 bases spanning the gap. CDR3 region: CASSKGGTNEKLFF. The DNA of the CDR3 is TGTGCCAGTTCTAAAGGGGGAACTAATGAAAAACTGTTTTTT.

The chain carries TRBV6-5 and TRBJ2-7, with TRBD2 as a possible D gene (6 bases). Germline CDR1 is MNHEY and CDR2 is SVGAGI. V was clipped by 9 bases and J by 2 bases, with 17 bases between them. This CDR3 is built from 14 residues. CDR3 protein: CASRNRDSAYEQYF. The CDR3 nucleotides read TGTGCCAGTCGGAACCGGGACTCGGCCTACGAGCAGTACTTC.

This clone came up a few times. The rearrangement links TRBV11-2 to TRBJ1-1; the D gene is possibly TRBD1 (5 bases). This CDR3 has 12 amino acids. CDR1 and CDR2 from the germline V gene are SGHAT and FQNNGV. CDR3 amino acids: CASGRDRTEAFF. CDR3 nucleotide sequence: TGTGCAAGCGGGAGGGACCGCACTGAAGCTTTCTTT.

The J gene is TRBJ2-1, the V gene TRBV6-5; 9 bases match TRBD1. CDR1 MNHEY and CDR2 SVGAGI come from the germline V gene. The CDR3 totals 14 residues. J lost 6 bases, V lost 10 bases, and 10 bases had no gene match. CDR3 region: CATSGQGSFNEQFF. DNA of the CDR3: TGTGCCACCTCCGGACAGGGGTCTTTCAATGAGCAGTTCTTC.

This sequence joins TRBV18 and TRBJ1-1, with D unclear. Looked up from germline, CDR1 is KGHSH and CDR2 is LQKENI. Trimming stripped 6 bases from V and 1 base from J, with 9 bases between. The CDR3 is 13 amino acids. The CDR3 bases are TGTGCCAGCTCCGCCGGGAGGAACACTGAAGCTTTCTTT. Protein product: CASSAGRNTEAFF.